This T cell receptor (beta chain) is from a study of CD8+ T cells in alopecia areata. The CDR3 loop spans 13 amino acids. cDNA reverse transcribed from extracted RNA served as the sequencing template. TCRdb's copy holds only in-frame clones and misses some; the assay was immunoSEQ multiplex PCR. The table shows about 140,000 clones, with about 54% occurring only once. This clonotype was sampled from a human donor in good health. Sequencing input: CD4+ T cells sorted from blood. J is TRBJ2-7 and V is TRBV21-1; the table's D call of TRBD1 was not tested on the DNA. TRBV21-1 is recorded as a pseudogene. The CDR3 coding sequence is TGTGCCAGCAGCAGACAACCAGGCTACGAGCAGTACTTC. It encodes CASSRQPGYEQYF.